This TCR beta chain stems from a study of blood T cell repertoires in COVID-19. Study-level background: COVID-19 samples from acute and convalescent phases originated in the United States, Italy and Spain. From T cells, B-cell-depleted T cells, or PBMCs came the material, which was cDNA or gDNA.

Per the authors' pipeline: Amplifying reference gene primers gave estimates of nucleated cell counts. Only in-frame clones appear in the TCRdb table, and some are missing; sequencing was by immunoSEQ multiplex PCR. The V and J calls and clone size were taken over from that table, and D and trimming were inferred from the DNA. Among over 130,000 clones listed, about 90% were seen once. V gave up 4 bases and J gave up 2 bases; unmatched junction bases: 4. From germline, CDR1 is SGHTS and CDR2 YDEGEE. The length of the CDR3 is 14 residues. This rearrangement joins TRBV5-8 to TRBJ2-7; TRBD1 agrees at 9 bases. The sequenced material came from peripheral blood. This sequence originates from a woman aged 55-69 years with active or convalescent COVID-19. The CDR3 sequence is CASSPGTGTYEQYF. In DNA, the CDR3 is TGTGCCAGCAGCCCCGGGACAGGGACCTACGAGCAGTACTTC.